The clone carrying this T cell receptor beta chain occurred once. Antigen specificity is unknown. These data come from a study of Ad26.COV2.S vaccination and SARS-CoV-2 variants. V was pared by 0 bases and J by 2 bases, with 14 bases between. The CDR3 has 16 residues. Germline-derived CDR1 and CDR2 are SGHRS and YFSETQ. Study-wide points: People who got the vaccine or the placebo had similar non-spike TCR breadth. Possible underestimation of total T cell responses by the TCR breadth and depth analyses was noted.

Method: immunoSEQ multiplex PCR; TCRdb's copy keeps in-frame clones and lacks some. The sample lists roughly 100,000 clones; around 81% were seen once. The chain is built from TRBV5-1 and TRBJ1-2, with a possible D match to TRBD1 (6 bases). The receptor was isolated from a human donor who had recovered from COVID-19. The source material was peripheral blood, sampled after recovery from COVID-19. Here the CDR3 reads CASSLEVGQMNYGYTF. CDR3 nucleotide sequence: TGCGCCAGCAGCTTGGAGGTTGGACAGATGAACTATGGCTACACCTTC. The full variable domain, in which reference TRBV5-1 and TRBJ1-2 provide the parts outside the CDR3, is KAGVTQTPRYLIKTRGQQVTLSCSPISGHRSVSWYQQTPGQGLQFLFEYFSETQRNKGNFPGRFSGRQFSNSRSEMNVSTLELGDSALYLCASSLEVGQMNYGYTFGSGTRLTVV.